The 22 T cell receptor beta chains in this list originate from one sample, sequenced in a study of blood T cells in healthy people across ages. A second about 7 to 11 cycle PCR used barcoded and J-beta primers. TCRdb reprocessed the 5' RACE reads via MiXCR and lists one record per CDR3 protein. The table shows 1.4 million to 1.5 million distinct CDR3 sequences, with approximately 40% occurring only once. The sequenced material came from blood. The receptors originated from a woman under 30 in good health.

The rearrangement links TRBV2 to TRBJ1-1; 10 bases fit TRBD1. Looked up from germline, CDR1 is SNHLY and CDR2 is FYNNEI. Unmatched junction bases numbered 9, after V lost 6 bases and J lost 5 bases. The CDR3 has 15 residues. The CDR3 nucleotides are TGTGCCAGCAGGGGTTCGGACAGGGGGGGGACTGAAGCTTTCTTT. It codes for CASRGSDRGGTEAFF.

This clonotype has a count of ten or more. This chain connects TRBV7-9 to TRBJ2-7; tentative D call: TRBD2 (6 bases). This CDR3 is 14 amino acids long. Trimming took off 1 base at V and 3 bases at J, with 10 bases between the two ends. Germline-derived CDR1 and CDR2 are SEHNR and FQNEAQ (reference sequence). CDR3 residues: CASSLDSGSYEQYF. The CDR3 DNA follows: TGTGCCAGCAGCTTAGACTCCGGGAGCTACGAGCAGTACTTC.

This clonotype was seen more than once but under ten times. This chain joins TRBV10-2 and TRBJ2-1; D is unclear. Trimming cost V 6 bases and J 0 bases, with 12 bases left between them. CDR1 and CDR2 (germline): WSHSY, SAAADI. The CDR3 length is 15 residues. The CDR3 region is CASRGFKSSYNEQFF. CDR3 coding DNA: TGCGCCAGCAGGGGCTTTAAGAGCTCCTACAATGAGCAGTTCTTC.

The chain combines TRBV7-6 with TRBJ2-3, with 7 bases aligning to TRBD2. Germline-derived CDR1 and CDR2 are SGHVS and FNYEAQ. V shed 4 bases and J 0 bases; nucleotides not matched to a gene: 7. The CDR3 has 16 amino acids. Written as DNA, the CDR3 is TGTGCCAGCAGCTGGTCTAGCGGAACCAGCACAGATACGCAGTATTTT. Amino acids: CASSWSSGTSTDTQYF. The complete variable domain, with remaining parts taken from reference TRBV7-6 and TRBJ2-3, reads GAGVSQSPRYKVTKRGQDVALRCDPISGHVSLYWYRQALGQGPEFLTYFNYEAQQDKSGLPNDRFSAERPEGSISTLTIQRTEQRDSAMYRCASSWSSGTSTDTQYFGPGTRLTVL.

This chain links TRBV5-5 with TRBJ1-1; no clear D gene. Germline CDR1 and CDR2: SGHKS and YYEKEE (reference sequence). V lost 6 bases, J lost 1 base, and 10 bases lay in between. The length of the CDR3 is 13 residues. The CDR3: CASTIPQNTEAFF. The DNA for the CDR3 is TGTGCCAGCACCATCCCGCAGAACACTGAAGCTTTCTTT.

The rearrangement links TRBV3-1 to TRBJ2-3; 8 bases map to TRBD2. From germline, CDR1 is LGHDT and CDR2 YNNKEL (reference sequence). This CDR3 comprises 15 residues. Trimming took 4 bases from V and 4 from J; bases not matched to a gene: 7. The CDR3 spells CASSLSGSSADTQYF. The DNA for the CDR3 is TGTGCCAGCAGCCTGAGCGGGAGCTCTGCAGATACGCAGTATTTT.

There are a few counts of this clonotype. J is TRBJ2-1 and V is TRBV4-2, with a possible D match to TRBD2 (5 bases). This CDR3 region has 13 residues. In germline, CDR1 is LGHNA, CDR2 YNFKEQ. With 0 bases removed from V and 9 bases from J, the gap between germline ends came to 9 bases. For the CDR3, the DNA is TGTGCCAGCAGCCAAGATGGGAGTAGTGAGCAGTTCTTC. Protein: CASSQDGSSEQFF.

V and J are TRBV7-2 and TRBJ1-2; D might be TRBD1 (6 bases). The germline gives CDR1 SGHTA, CDR2 FQGNSA. Trimming shortened V by 1 base and J by 1 base, and 10 bases separated the two germline ends. CDR3 length equals 15 residues. CDR3 amino acids: CASSLVPGDNYGYTF. CDR3 nucleotide sequence: TGTGCCAGCAGCTTAGTTCCAGGGGATAACTATGGCTACACCTTC.

For the CDR3, the DNA is TGTGCCAGCAGCTTAACCCTCCAAGATACGCAGTATTTT. Protein product: CASSLTLQDTQYF. The genes are TRBV7-9 and TRBJ2-3; D is unclear. Deletions cut 2 bases from V and 5 bases from J, with 8 bases between. The germline V gene encodes CDR1 SEHNR and CDR2 FQNEAQ (reference sequence). There are 13 residues in the CDR3.

This clonotype turned up a few times. This chain links TRBV11-2 with TRBJ2-4, with 11 bases fitting TRBD2. The J call may be incorrect, as the DNA end agrees better with TRBJ2-5. Looked up from germline, CDR1 is SGHAT and CDR2 is FQNNGV. This CDR3 spans 18 amino acids. CDR3 amino acids: CASSLPSGRPKPQETQYF. The CDR3 nucleotides are TGTGCCAGCAGCTTACCTAGCGGGAGGCCTAAACCCCAAGAGACCCAGTACTTC.

The chain recombines TRBV28 with TRBJ2-3; tentative D call: TRBD1 (5 bases). The V and J ends lost 2 bases and 0 bases respectively, with 12 bases between them. CDR3 length: 16 amino acids. CDR1 is MDHEN, CDR2 SYDVKM, per germline. CDR3 coding DNA: TGTGCCAGCAGTTTAGGGGCAGCCGAGAGCACAGATACGCAGTATTTT. It encodes CASSLGAAESTDTQYF.

This rearrangement joins TRBV5-1 to TRBJ2-3, with TRBD2 matching 11 bases. Germline trimming cut 0 bases from V and 4 bases from J; bases unmatched to any gene: 10. This CDR3 spans 18 amino acids. Germline assignment: CDR1 SGHRS and CDR2 YFSETQ. CDR3 amino acids: CASSLGSSGRPGSDTQYF. CDR3 in DNA: TGCGCCAGCAGCTTGGGGTCTAGCGGGAGGCCGGGGTCAGATACGCAGTATTTT.

The chain joins TRBV2 to TRBJ1-2; a weak D match, TRBD1 (5 bases). Germline V gives CDR1 SNHLY, CDR2 FYNNEI. The CDR3 length is 11 residues. Trimming removed 6 bases from V and 8 bases from J, with 10 bases in between. The CDR3: CASRPGKGYTF. CDR3 DNA sequence: TGTGCCAGCAGGCCAGGGAAAGGCTACACCTTC.

The V gene is TRBV14, the J gene TRBJ2-5; D is undetermined. This CDR3 is built from 14 residues. The V gene's germline CDR1 is SGHDN and CDR2 FVKESK. V dropped 4 bases and J dropped 3 bases, with 12 bases sitting between them. The CDR3 bases are TGTGCCAGCAGCCTCACTACTATTGAAGAGACCCAGTACTTC. The encoded protein is CASSLTTIEETQYF.

This rearrangement joins TRBV20-1 to TRBJ2-1; either TRBD1 or TRBD2 may supply D (6 bases each). CDR3 length: 15 amino acids. From germline, CDR1 is DFQATT and CDR2 SNEGSKA (reference sequence). V lost 3 bases and J lost 9, with 21 bases in between. The CDR3 nucleotides read TGCAGTGCTAGCGTCTCCGGGACATCGCGGGGTGAGCAGTTCTTC. As protein: CSASVSGTSRGEQFF.

The rearrangement links TRBV5-5 to TRBJ2-3; 7 bases match TRBD2. Germline values: CDR1 SGHKS, CDR2 YYEKEE (reference sequence). The CDR3 consists of 17 residues. V was pared by 0 bases and J by 2 bases, with 9 bases of the junction left unmatched. The CDR3 nucleotides are TGTGCCAGCAGCTTGGGATTGGCAGGGACTAACACAGATACGCAGTATTTT. Amino acid sequence: CASSLGLAGTNTDTQYF.

This clonotype was seen a few times. The chain combines TRBV27 with TRBJ1-6, with D uncertain. The CDR3 consists of 14 residues. Germline assignment: CDR1 MNHEY and CDR2 SMNVEV (reference sequence). The ends were cut back, 8 bases at V and 7 bases at J, with 15 bases in the middle. The CDR3 coding sequence is TGTGCCAGCGGGAATGGGTTAAGCAATTCACCCCTCCACTTT. Amino acids: CASGNGLSNSPLHF.

The V gene is TRBV6-5, the J gene TRBJ2-7, with 14 positions matching TRBD2. The CDR3 has 19 residues. Germline CDR1 reads MNHEY; CDR2 reads SVGAGI. J was trimmed by 4 bases and V by 2 bases; bases with no gene match: 13. The CDR3 DNA reads TGTGCCAGCAGTTACGATGGACTAGCGGGGGGCTCGGGGGCGTACGAGCAGTACTTC. Its translation: CASSYDGLAGGSGAYEQYF.

The V gene is TRBV3-1, the J gene TRBJ2-1; 9 nucleotides match TRBD1. The ends lost 8 bases at V and 7 bases at J; junction bases unmatched: 9. CDR3 length: 14 residues. The V gene's germline CDR1 is LGHDT and CDR2 YNNKEL (reference sequence). The CDR3 reads CASQGGTGKNEQFF. DNA of the CDR3: TGTGCCAGCCAGGGGGGGACAGGGAAGAATGAGCAGTTCTTC.

The CDR3 bases are TGCGCCAGCAGCGGAAGCAGGGGGCAAGCCTACAATGAGCAGTACTTC. This encodes CASSGSRGQAYNEQYF. The rearrangement uses TRBV5-1 and TRBJ2-5; 8 bases fit TRBD1. CDR3 size: 16 residues. Germline CDR1 SGHRS, CDR2 YFSETQ. Trimming at V came to 4 bases and at J to 11 bases, leaving 19 bases not matched to a gene.

Points on this clonotype: Its ends do not fully match the called genes, so a read error is possible. This sequence joins TRBV6-1 and TRBJ2-7; TRBD2 matches at 7 bases. The CDR3 is made up of 15 amino acids. CDR1 and CDR2 from the germline V gene are MNHNS and SASEGT. CDR3 bases: TGTGCCGGCAGTGAAGTGGCTAGCGGATCCTACGAGCAGTACTTC. It encodes CAGSEVASGSYEQYF.

The genes are TRBV2 and TRBJ2-5; 7 positions match TRBD1. CDR1 and CDR2 (germline): SNHLY, FYNNEI. Trimming at V came to 1 base and at J to 2 bases, leaving 4 bases not matched to a gene. The CDR3 runs to 15 residues. The CDR3 sequence is CASSEDTGVQETQYF. CDR3 DNA: TGTGCCAGCAGTGAAGACACAGGGGTACAAGAGACCCAGTACTTC.